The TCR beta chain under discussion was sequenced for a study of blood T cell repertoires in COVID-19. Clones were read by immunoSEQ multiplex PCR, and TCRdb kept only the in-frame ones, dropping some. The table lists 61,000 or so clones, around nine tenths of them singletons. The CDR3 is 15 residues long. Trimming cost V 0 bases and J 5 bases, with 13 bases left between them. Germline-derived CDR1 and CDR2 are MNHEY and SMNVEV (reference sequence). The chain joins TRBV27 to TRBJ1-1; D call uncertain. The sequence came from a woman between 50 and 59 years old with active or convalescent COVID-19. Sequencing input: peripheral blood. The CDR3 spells CASSLSEGSQTEAFF. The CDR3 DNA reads TGTGCCAGCAGTTTATCGGAGGGATCTCAGACTGAAGCTTTCTTT.